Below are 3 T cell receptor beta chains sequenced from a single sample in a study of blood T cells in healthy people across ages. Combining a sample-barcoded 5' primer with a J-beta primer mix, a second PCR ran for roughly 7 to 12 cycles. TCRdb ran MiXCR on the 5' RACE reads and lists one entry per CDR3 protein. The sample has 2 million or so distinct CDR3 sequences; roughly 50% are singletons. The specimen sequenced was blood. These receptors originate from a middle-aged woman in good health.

DNA for the CDR3: TGTGCCACGCAGGGGGCGAGGTCCCACGAGCAGTACTTC. This encodes CATQGARSHEQYF. J is TRBJ2-7 and V is TRBV6-6; 8 bases agree with TRBD1. This CDR3 has 13 amino acids. Trimming took 10 bases from V and 5 from J; bases not matched to a gene: 10. Germline CDR1 MNHNY, CDR2 SVGAGI (reference sequence).

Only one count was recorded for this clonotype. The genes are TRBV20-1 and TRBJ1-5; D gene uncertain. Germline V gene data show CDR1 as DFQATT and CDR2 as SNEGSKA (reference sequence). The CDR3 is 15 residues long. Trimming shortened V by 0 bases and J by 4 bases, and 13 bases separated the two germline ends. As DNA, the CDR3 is TGCAGTGCTAGAGAGACGACCAGAAGAAATCAGCCCCAGCATTTT. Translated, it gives CSARETTRRNQPQHF.

In DNA form, the CDR3 reads TGTGCCAGCAGTTCCCTTACAGGGGGCAGGAGCTCCTACGAGCAGTACTTC. Translated, it gives CASSSLTGGRSSYEQYF. The gene calls are TRBV6-5 and TRBJ2-7, with 9 bases matching TRBD1. Germline-derived CDR1 and CDR2 are MNHEY and SVGAGI. This CDR3 is 17 amino acids long. V was clipped by 4 bases and J by 0 bases; unmatched bases: 10.